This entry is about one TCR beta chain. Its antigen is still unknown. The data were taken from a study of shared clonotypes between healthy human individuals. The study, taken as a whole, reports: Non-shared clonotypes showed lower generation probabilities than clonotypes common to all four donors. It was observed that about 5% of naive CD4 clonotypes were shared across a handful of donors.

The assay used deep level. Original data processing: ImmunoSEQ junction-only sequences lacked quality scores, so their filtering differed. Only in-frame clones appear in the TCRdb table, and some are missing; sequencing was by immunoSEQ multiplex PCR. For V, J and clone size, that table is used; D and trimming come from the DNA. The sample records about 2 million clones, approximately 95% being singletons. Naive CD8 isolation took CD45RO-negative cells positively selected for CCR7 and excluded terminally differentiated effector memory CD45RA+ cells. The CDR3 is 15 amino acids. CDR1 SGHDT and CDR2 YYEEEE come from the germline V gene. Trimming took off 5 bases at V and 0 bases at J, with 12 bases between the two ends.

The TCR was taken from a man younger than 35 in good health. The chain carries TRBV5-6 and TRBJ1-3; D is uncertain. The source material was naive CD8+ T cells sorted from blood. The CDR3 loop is CASRTSRDSGNTIYF. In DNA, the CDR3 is TGTGCCAGCAGGACGTCCAGAGACTCTGGAAACACCATATATTTT.